Each of the 27 T cell receptor beta chains below was sequenced from the same sample in a study of T cell repertoires in cytomegalovirus infection. TCRdb used MiXCR to reprocess the reads, holding one entry per CDR3 protein. There are 800,000 to 950,000 distinct CDR3 sequences in the sample; about 31% occur only once, and around an eighth lies in the top ten. Their target antigens are unknown. The sequencing here drew on cultured CD8+ T cells from PBMCs, taken from culture after CMV antigen stimulation. The receptors were gathered from a human donor in good health (CMV status not recorded). Some clones in this sample may be carry-over from other donors' samples.

The chain recombines TRBV6-5 with TRBJ2-2, with 15 nucleotides matching TRBD2. The V gene's germline CDR1 is MNHEY and CDR2 SVGAGI. CDR3 length equals 21 residues. The V segment lost 4 bases and the J segment 4 bases; nucleotides outside the gene matches: 16. Here the CDR3 reads CASSFTYPGLAGGDFTGELFF. The CDR3, as DNA: TGTGCCAGCAGTTTCACCTATCCGGGACTAGCGGGGGGCGACTTCACCGGGGAGCTGTTTTTT.

The J gene is TRBJ2-7, the V gene TRBV2; D is uncertain. The CDR3 length is 14 residues. Between the trimmed V and J ends, which lost 6 bases and 4 bases, there was a span of 16 bases. In germline, CDR1 is SNHLY, CDR2 FYNNEI. CDR3 loop: CASRSPTSRYEQYF. CDR3 nucleotides: TGTGCCAGCAGGTCACCTACCTCAAGATACGAGCAGTACTTC.

J is TRBJ1-1 and V is TRBV6-6; a possible D gene is TRBD1 (5 bases). CDR3 length: 14 amino acids. Trimming took off 5 bases at V and 8 bases at J, with 18 bases between the two ends. CDR1 is MNHNY and CDR2 is SVGAGI in the germline V gene (reference sequence). CDR3 coding DNA: TGTGCCAGCAGTGCCCGGGACTCGTATGGGGAAGCTTTCTTT. Its translation: CASSARDSYGEAFF.

This clonotype was seen a handful of times. The chain has TRBV7-9 and TRBJ2-5; D might be TRBD2 (7 bases). CDR1 SEHNR and CDR2 FQNEAQ come from the germline V gene (reference sequence). The CDR3 has 16 residues. V shed 5 bases and J shed 1 base, with 17 bases lying between them. DNA of the CDR3: TGTGCCAGCAGCCCGAGGGGGGGACTGGTCCAAGAGACCCAGTACTTC. It encodes CASSPRGGLVQETQYF.

This clonotype was counted a few times. The chain uses TRBV7-2 and TRBJ2-7; D tentatively fits TRBD1 or TRBD2 (7 bases each). Germline V gene sequence: CDR1 SGHTA, CDR2 FQGNSA. V lost 6 bases and J lost 5, with 17 bases in between. The CDR3 consists of 14 residues. This CDR3 is CASRNLGGGDEQYF. The CDR3, as DNA: TGTGCCAGCAGAAATCTGGGAGGGGGCGACGAGCAGTACTTC. Together with reference TRBV7-2 and TRBJ2-7, the CDR3 gives the full variable domain: GAGVSQSPSNKVTEKGKDVELRCDPISGHTALYWYRQSLGQGLEFLIYFQGNSAPDKSGLPSDRFSAERTGGSVSTLTIQRTQQEDSAVYLCASRNLGGGDEQYFGPGTRLTVT.

The rearrangement uses TRBV7-9 and TRBJ1-4; a weak D match, TRBD1 (5 bases). V was clipped by 5 bases and J by 7 bases, with 14 bases between them. The CDR3 covers 14 residues. Looked up from germline, CDR1 is SEHNR and CDR2 is FQNEAQ (reference sequence). The CDR3, as DNA: TGTGCCAGCAGCGAGCCGGGACGAGTTGAAAAACTGTTTTTT. It codes for CASSEPGRVEKLFF.

This chain uses TRBV11-1 with TRBJ2-3, with D perhaps TRBD1 (6 bases). CDR1 SGHAT and CDR2 FQDESV come from the germline V gene (reference sequence). The CDR3 extends over 17 amino acids. With 0 bases removed from V and 0 bases from J, the gap between germline ends came to 13 bases. Written as DNA, the CDR3 is TGTGCCAGCAGCTTAGCTACAGGGTACACTAGCACAGATACGCAGTATTTT. The encoded protein is CASSLATGYTSTDTQYF.

The chain links TRBV7-8 to TRBJ2-5; possibly TRBD2 for D (7 bases). V lost 5 bases to trimming and J lost 7 bases, with 14 bases between them. In germline, CDR1 is SGHVS, CDR2 FQNEAQ. The CDR3 consists of 13 residues. CDR3 nucleotide sequence: TGTGCCAGCAGCGCGAGGGGGGGGCGGACCCAGTACTTC. The encoded protein is CASSARGGRTQYF.

This chain links TRBV5-1 with TRBJ2-7, with 8 bases fitting TRBD1. The CDR3 is 16 residues long. CDR1 and CDR2 from the germline V gene are SGHRS and YFSETQ. V shed 4 bases and J 0 bases; nucleotides not matched to a gene: 9. The CDR3 DNA sequence: TGCGCCAGCAGCGCCGGATGGACAGGGAGCTCCTACGAGCAGTACTTC. This sequence encodes CASSAGWTGSSYEQYF.

This clonotype occurred a few times. This sequence joins TRBV7-8 and TRBJ1-2; 11 bases are shared with TRBD1. From germline, CDR1 is SGHVS and CDR2 FQNEAQ. Trimming removed 3 bases from V and 4 bases from J; junction bases left unmatched: 10. The CDR3 has 17 residues. CDR3 region: CASSFEGGTGGFYGYTF. DNA for the CDR3: TGTGCCAGCAGCTTCGAAGGAGGGACAGGGGGATTCTATGGCTACACCTTC. The full variable domain, in which reference TRBV7-8 and TRBJ1-2 provide the parts outside the CDR3, is GAGVSQSPRYKVAKRGQDVALRCDPISGHVSLFWYQQALGQGPEFLTYFQNEAQLDKSGLPSDRFFAERPEGSVSTLKIQRTQQEDSAVYLCASSFEGGTGGFYGYTFGSGTRLTVV.

This clonotype was detected a few times. A junction boundary mismatches the germline segment, possibly from a read error. This chain links TRBV7-7 with TRBJ2-2; D gene uncertain. Germline-derived CDR1 and CDR2 are SSHAT and FNYEAQ (reference sequence). The CDR3 consists of 13 residues. CDR3 in amino acids: CASSSSLTGELFF. In DNA form, the CDR3 reads TGTGCTAGCAGCTCCAGCCTCACCGGGGAGCTGTTTTTT.

With respect to this clonotype: Mismatch with germline at one junction end may stem from a read error. The CDR3, as DNA: TGTGCCAGTAGACCGGGACTGGCGAACCCTGAAGCTTTCTTT. Translating it yields CASRPGLANPEAFF. The chain combines TRBV19 with TRBJ1-1; tentative D call: TRBD1 (5 bases). The CDR3 runs to 14 residues. The germline V gene encodes CDR1 LNHDA and CDR2 SQIVND (reference sequence).

This clonotype was found a few times. The rearrangement joins TRBV6-5 to TRBJ2-1; tentatively, D is TRBD2 (6 bases). This CDR3 is built from 14 residues. Per the germline V gene, CDR1 is MNHEY and CDR2 is SVGAGI. V was pared by 5 bases and J by 8 bases, with 16 bases between. CDR3 nucleotides: TGTGCCAGCAGTACCGGGACTGCTATTCATGAGCAGTTCTTC. Protein product: CASSTGTAIHEQFF.

This clonotype was counted only a few times. The V call is TRBV10-3, the J call TRBJ2-2; D uncertain. This CDR3 has 15 residues. The germline V gene has CDR1 ENHRY and CDR2 SYGVKD. Trimming left V 4 bases short and J 0 bases short, with 9 bases between. This chain's CDR3 is CAISVTGTNTGELFF. CDR3 DNA: TGTGCCATCAGTGTTACGGGTACGAACACCGGGGAGCTGTTTTTT.

The chain is built from TRBV7-6 and TRBJ2-7; 12 bases are shared with TRBD2. After removal of 4 bases from V and 2 bases from J, the junction contained 3 bases not matched to a gene. Germline CDR1 reads SGHVS; CDR2 reads FNYEAQ. This CDR3 has 15 amino acids. CDR3 DNA sequence: TGTGCCAGCAGCTATCTAGCGGGGGGGCCCTACGAGCAGTACGTC. Its protein is CASSYLAGGPYEQYV.

The V gene is TRBV28, the J gene TRBJ1-4; 7 bases fit TRBD1. The CDR3 loop spans 14 amino acids. CDR1 MDHEN and CDR2 SYDVKM come from the germline V gene. V gave up 7 bases and J gave up 6 bases; unmatched junction bases: 8. The CDR3 here is CASTDSDRDEKLFF. The CDR3 region has the DNA TGTGCCAGCACCGATTCTGACAGGGATGAAAAACTGTTTTTT.

The chain joins TRBV6-1 to TRBJ2-7, with D perhaps matching TRBD2 (5 bases). In germline, CDR1 is MNHNS, CDR2 SASEGT. V lost 6 bases and J 3 bases, leaving 15 bases between the germline ends. This CDR3 has 14 residues. The CDR3 sequence: CASRLLDGDYEQYF. For the CDR3, the DNA is TGTGCCAGCAGACTGCTTGACGGGGACTACGAGCAGTACTTC.

This clonotype occurred once. The J gene is TRBJ2-7, the V gene TRBV6-6; D not resolved. V was cut by 2 bases and J by 0 bases, with 5 bases left in between. Germline V gene lookup returns CDR1 MNHNY and CDR2 SVGAGI (reference sequence). CDR3 length equals 13 residues. CDR3: CASSYDGSYEQYV. CDR3 sequence (DNA): TGTGCCAGCAGTTACGACGGCTCCTACGAGCAGTACGTC.

This clonotype was detected ten times or more. The chain joins TRBV7-9 to TRBJ2-1; D remains ambiguous. V was cut by 1 base and J by 8 bases, with 6 bases left in between. The CDR3 is made up of 12 amino acids. In germline, CDR1 is SEHNR, CDR2 FQNEAQ (reference sequence). The CDR3 DNA sequence: TGTGCCAGCAGCTTAGAGTGGGATGAGCAGTTCTTC. Translating gives CASSLEWDEQFF. The full variable domain, its missing parts supplied by reference TRBV7-9 and TRBJ2-1, is DTGVSQNPRHKITKRGQNVTFRCDPISEHNRLYWYRQTLGQGPEFLTYFQNEAQLEKSRLLSDRFSAERPKGSFSTLEIQRTEQGDSAMYLCASSLEWDEQFFGPGTRLTVL.

This clonotype has just a few counts. The genes are TRBV12-3 or TRBV12-4 and TRBJ1-2, with D perhaps matching TRBD1 (5 bases). The CDR3 spans 14 residues. Between the trimmed V and J ends, which lost 6 bases and 4 bases, there was a span of 15 bases. CDR3 amino acids: CASRDTTAGYGYTF. The CDR3 DNA reads as TGTGCCAGCAGGGACACGACCGCGGGCTATGGCTACACCTTC.

This chain links TRBV5-6 with TRBJ1-5, with a tentative D call TRBD1 (5 bases). This CDR3 spans 12 amino acids. From germline, CDR1 is SGHDT and CDR2 YYEEEE. The germline V and J ends were trimmed by 0 bases and 11 bases, with 9 bases remaining between them. CDR3 coding DNA: TGTGCCAGCAGCTTGGCGGGGGGGTCCCAGCATTTT. Its translation is CASSLAGGSQHF.

The rearrangement uses TRBV12-3 or TRBV12-4 and TRBJ1-6, with D unresolved. V was clipped by 4 bases and J by 8 bases, with 12 bases between them. CDR3 length equals 14 residues. CDR3: CASSSGFDDSPLHF. In DNA, the CDR3 is TGTGCCAGCAGTTCGGGGTTCGATGATTCACCCCTCCACTTT.

This clonotype was picked up many times. V usage is TRBV5-5 and J usage is TRBJ1-2; D gene uncertain. Germline CDR1 is SGHKS and CDR2 is YYEKEE (reference sequence). V dropped 2 bases and J dropped 3 bases, with 2 bases sitting between them. The CDR3 is 11 amino acids. The CDR3 region has the DNA TGTGCCAGCAGCTTCGACTATGGCTACACCTTC. Translating it yields CASSFDYGYTF.

The table lists this clonotype with a count of one. The V gene is TRBV4-2, the J gene TRBJ1-5; D is unresolved. The CDR3 consists of 13 residues. Trimming removed 0 bases from V and 7 bases from J, with 7 bases in between. The germline CDR1 and CDR2 sequences are LGHNA and YNFKEQ. CDR3 in amino acids: CASSQDEGQPQHF. The CDR3 nucleotides are TGTGCCAGCAGCCAAGATGAAGGACAGCCCCAGCATTTT.

A few counts support this clonotype. The chain recombines TRBV5-6 with TRBJ1-5; D gene unclear. There are 12 residues in the CDR3. The V end lost 1 base, the J end lost 5 bases, and 4 bases lay between the germline ends. Germline V gene data show CDR1 as SGHDT and CDR2 as YYEEEE. CDR3 in DNA: TGTGCCAGCAGCTTGCAAGATCAGCCCCAGCATTTT. Translated: CASSLQDQPQHF.

This clonotype was counted a single time. The chain couples TRBV12-3 or TRBV12-4 to TRBJ2-6; 8 positions match TRBD1. The CDR3 covers 18 residues. V shed 2 bases and J 1 base; nucleotides not matched to a gene: 7. The CDR3 loop reads CASSLTGRGPSGANVLTF. The CDR3, as DNA: TGTGCCAGCAGTTTAACCGGCAGGGGGCCATCTGGGGCCAACGTCCTGACTTTC.

This clonotype was counted between two and nine times. J is TRBJ2-3 and V is TRBV27, with no clear D. The germline V gene encodes CDR1 MNHEY and CDR2 SMNVEV (reference sequence). V was pared by 6 bases and J by 5 bases, with 9 bases between. CDR3 size: 12 residues. This CDR3 reads CASRNRRDTQYF. CDR3 nucleotides: TGTGCCAGCAGGAACCGGAGAGATACGCAGTATTTT.